The entry below gives a single T cell receptor beta chain sequence along with its context. The data were taken from a study of technical replicates of blood from several donors. TCRdb's table, derived via immunoSEQ multiplex PCR, lists solely in-frame clones and lacks some. Among 75,000 to 100,000 clones listed, 95% were seen once. V was clipped by 4 bases and J by 5 bases; unmatched bases: 6. The CDR3 is made up of 14 amino acids. Germline V gene sequence: CDR1 MGHRA, CDR2 YSYEKL. This chain connects TRBV4-1 to TRBJ2-7, with 9 nucleotides matching TRBD1. This TCR derives from a human donor in good health. Sequencing used T cells isolated from PBMCs. The CDR3 region is CASSPGQGADEQYF. CDR3 DNA: TGCGCCAGCAGCCCGGGACAGGGCGCCGACGAGCAGTACTTC.